A selection of T cell receptor beta chains follows, all from one sample in a study of OX40 agonist ivuxolimab in advanced cancers. Produced via immunoSEQ multiplex PCR; TCRdb's table is partial and in-frame only. The data show under 65,000 clones, with roughly nine tenths seen just once and about 12% held by the top ten. The sequencing used CD4+ or CD8+ T cells sorted from blood, collected in a trial of the OX40 agonist ivuxolimab. These receptors came from an adult with an advanced solid tumor such as melanoma, head and neck, liver or kidney cancer. Each CDR3 is given with its conserved first and last residue. The D gene is left open where the match is weak. The listing skips clone size in some rows; elsewhere it reads once, few, many or a size class.

>.|.|TRBJ2-1|TRBV9
TGTGCCAGCAGCCTCATCCCGGAAATCGGGTACAATGAGCAGTTCTTC
CASSLIPEIGYNEQFF
>.|.|TRBJ2-2|TRBV2
TGTGCCAGCAGTGACTTCGCCGGGGAGCTGTTTTTT
CASSDFAGELFF
>.|TRBD1|TRBJ1-2|TRBV7-9
TGTGCCAGCAGCCCCGCTGGGACAGGGGTTTCATTCTATGGCTACACCTTC
CASSPAGTGVSFYGYTF
>.|.|TRBJ2-2|TRBV9
TGTGCCAGCAGCCTCATGCGCCGGGGCGGGGAGCTGTTTTTT
CASSLMRRGGELFF
>.|TRBD1|TRBJ2-1|TRBV5-1
TGCGCCAGCAGCCCGGGACAGTCGATCTACAATGAGCAGTTCTTC
CASSPGQSIYNEQFF
>.|.|TRBJ1-2|TRBV30
TGTGCCTGCATAATTGGGGTGAACTATGGCTACACCTTC
CACIIGVNYGYTF
>.|.|TRBJ1-5|TRBV2
TGTGCCAGCAGTGAAGCGCTCGGGGGGCGGTTAGGAAATCAGCCCCAGCATTTT
CASSEALGGRLGNQPQHF
>.|.|TRBJ2-1|TRBV7-9
TGTGCCAGCAGCTTAGCTCGGGGCTCGGCGGGGAATGAGCAGTTCTTC
CASSLARGSAGNEQFF
>.|.|TRBJ1-2|TRBV21-1
TGTGCCAGCAATCTCTATGGCTACACCTTC
CASNLYGYTF
>.|.|TRBJ2-7|TRBV9
TGTGCCAGCAGCGTAGGAGGGGGGCAGGCTGACGAGCAGTACTTC
CASSVGGGQADEQYF
>.|TRBD2|TRBJ2-1|TRBV4-1
TGCGCCAGCAGCCATGGACCGACCGGGACTAGCGGGAGCGATGAGCAGTTCTTC
CASSHGPTGTSGSDEQFF
>.|TRBD2|TRBJ2-2|TRBV4-2
TGTGCCAGCAGCCCCTCGGAAAGCGGGAGAGGGTGGGCCGGGGAGCTGTTTTTT
CASSPSESGRGWAGELFF
>.|.|TRBJ2-1|TRBV28
TGTGCCAGCAGTTTTAAGGGAAGCTCCTACAATGAGCAGTTCTTC
CASSFKGSSYNEQFF
>once|TRBD1|TRBJ2-3|TRBV4-2
TGTGCCAGCAGCCAGGGACAGGGGTTTGGTACAGATACGCAGTATTTT
CASSQGQGFGTDTQYF
>.|.|TRBJ2-1|TRBV14
TGTGCCAGCAGCCCTCTTAGGTACAATGAGCAGTTCTTC
CASSPLRYNEQFF